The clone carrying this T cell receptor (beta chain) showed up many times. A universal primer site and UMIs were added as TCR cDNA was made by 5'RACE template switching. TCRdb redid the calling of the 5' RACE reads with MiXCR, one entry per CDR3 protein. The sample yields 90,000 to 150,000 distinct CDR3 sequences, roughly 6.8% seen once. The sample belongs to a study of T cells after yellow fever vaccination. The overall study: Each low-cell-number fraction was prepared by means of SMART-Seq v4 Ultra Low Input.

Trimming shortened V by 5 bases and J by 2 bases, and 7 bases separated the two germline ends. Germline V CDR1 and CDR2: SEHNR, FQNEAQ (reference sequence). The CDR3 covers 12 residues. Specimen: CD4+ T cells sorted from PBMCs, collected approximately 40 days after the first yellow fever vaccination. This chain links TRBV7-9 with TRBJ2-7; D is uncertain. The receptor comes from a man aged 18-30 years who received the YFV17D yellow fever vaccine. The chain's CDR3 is CASSRDAYEQYV. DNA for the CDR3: TGTGCCAGCAGCCGTGACGCCTACGAGCAGTACGTC.